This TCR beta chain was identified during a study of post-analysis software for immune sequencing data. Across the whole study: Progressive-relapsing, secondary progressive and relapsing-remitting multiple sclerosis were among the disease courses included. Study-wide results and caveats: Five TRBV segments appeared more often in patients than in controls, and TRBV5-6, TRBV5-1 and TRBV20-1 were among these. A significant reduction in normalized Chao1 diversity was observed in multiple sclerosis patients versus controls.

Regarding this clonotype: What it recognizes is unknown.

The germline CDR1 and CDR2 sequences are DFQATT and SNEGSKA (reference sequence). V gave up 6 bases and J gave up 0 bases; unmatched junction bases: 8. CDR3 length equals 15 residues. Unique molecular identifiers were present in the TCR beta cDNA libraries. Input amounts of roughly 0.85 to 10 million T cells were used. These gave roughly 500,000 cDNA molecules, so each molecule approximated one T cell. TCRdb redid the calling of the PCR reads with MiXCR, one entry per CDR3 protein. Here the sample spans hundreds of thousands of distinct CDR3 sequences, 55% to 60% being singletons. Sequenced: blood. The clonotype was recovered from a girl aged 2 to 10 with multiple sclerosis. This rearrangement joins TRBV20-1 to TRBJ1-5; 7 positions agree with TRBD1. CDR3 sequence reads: CSAAGPGGSNQPQHF. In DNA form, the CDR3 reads TGCAGTGCCGCAGGGCCAGGGGGTAGCAATCAGCCCCAGCATTTT.